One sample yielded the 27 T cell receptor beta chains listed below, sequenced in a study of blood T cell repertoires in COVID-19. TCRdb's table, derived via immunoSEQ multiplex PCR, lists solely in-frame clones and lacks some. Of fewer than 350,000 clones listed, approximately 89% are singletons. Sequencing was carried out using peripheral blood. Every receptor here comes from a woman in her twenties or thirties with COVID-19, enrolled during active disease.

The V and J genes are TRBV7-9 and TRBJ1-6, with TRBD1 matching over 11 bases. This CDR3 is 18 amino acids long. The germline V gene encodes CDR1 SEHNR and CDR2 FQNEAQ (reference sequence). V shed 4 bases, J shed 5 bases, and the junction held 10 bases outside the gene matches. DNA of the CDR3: TGTGCCAGCAGCTACAGGACAGGGGGCCAAAGAAATAATTCACCCCTCCACTTT. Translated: CASSYRTGGQRNNSPLHF.

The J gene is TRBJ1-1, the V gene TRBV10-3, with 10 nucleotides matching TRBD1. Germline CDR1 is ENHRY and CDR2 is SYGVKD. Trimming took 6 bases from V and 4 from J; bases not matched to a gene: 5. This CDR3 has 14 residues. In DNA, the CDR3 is TGTGCCATCAGGGGGACAGGGGATAGCACTGAAGCTTTCTTT. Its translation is CAIRGTGDSTEAFF.

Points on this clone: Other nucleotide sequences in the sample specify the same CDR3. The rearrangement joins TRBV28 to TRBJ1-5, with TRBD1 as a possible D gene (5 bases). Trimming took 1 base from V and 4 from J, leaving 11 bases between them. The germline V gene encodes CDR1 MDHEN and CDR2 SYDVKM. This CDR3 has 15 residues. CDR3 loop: CASSLFRQINQPQHF. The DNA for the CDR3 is TGTGCCAGCAGTTTATTTAGACAGATTAATCAGCCCCAGCATTTT.

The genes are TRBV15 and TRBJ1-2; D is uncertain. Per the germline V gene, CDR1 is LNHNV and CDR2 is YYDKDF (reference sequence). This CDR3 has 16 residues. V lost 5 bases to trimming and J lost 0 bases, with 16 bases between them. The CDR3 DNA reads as TGTGCCACCAGCCGGTACTCTTACCCCTCTAACTATGGCTACACCTTC. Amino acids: CATSRYSYPSNYGYTF.

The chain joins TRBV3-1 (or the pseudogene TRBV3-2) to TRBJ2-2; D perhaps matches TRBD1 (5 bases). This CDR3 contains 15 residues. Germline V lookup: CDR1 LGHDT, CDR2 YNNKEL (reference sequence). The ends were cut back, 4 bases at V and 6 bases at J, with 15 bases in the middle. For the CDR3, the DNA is TGTGCCAGCAGCCGGGGTGGGGCGTCGGCCGGGGAGCTGTTTTTT. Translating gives CASSRGGASAGELFF.

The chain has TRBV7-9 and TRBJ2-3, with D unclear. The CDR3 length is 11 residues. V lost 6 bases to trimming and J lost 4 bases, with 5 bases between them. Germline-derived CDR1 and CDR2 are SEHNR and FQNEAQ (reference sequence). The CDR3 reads CASSRADTQYF. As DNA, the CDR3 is TGTGCCAGCAGTCGGGCAGATACGCAGTATTTT.

CDR3 bases: TGTGCCAGCAGCTTAGAGGACAGTTATGGCTACACCTTC. This codes for CASSLEDSYGYTF. The chain combines TRBV7-9 with TRBJ1-2, with TRBD1 as a possible D gene (6 bases). CDR3 length: 13 amino acids. The germline V and J ends were trimmed by 1 base and 5 bases, with 8 bases remaining between them. Germline CDR1 and CDR2: SEHNR and FQNEAQ (reference sequence).

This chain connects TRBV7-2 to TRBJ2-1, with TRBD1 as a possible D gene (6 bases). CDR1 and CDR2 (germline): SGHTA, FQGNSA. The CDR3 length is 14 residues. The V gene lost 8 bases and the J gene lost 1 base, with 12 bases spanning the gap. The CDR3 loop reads CASSRDRSYNEQFF. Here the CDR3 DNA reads TGTGCCAGCTCCCGAGACAGGTCCTACAATGAGCAGTTCTTC.

The CDR3 DNA follows: TGTGCCAGCAGTTCGGGAGGGGGCCCCCGTCCCGAGCAGTACGTC. This sequence encodes CASSSGGGPRPEQYV. The rearrangement joins TRBV6-9 to TRBJ2-7, with a possible D match to TRBD2 (8 bases). The length of the CDR3 is 15 residues. Germline CDR1 and CDR2: MNHGY and SVAAGI. V was cut by 4 bases and J by 6 bases, with 19 bases left in between.

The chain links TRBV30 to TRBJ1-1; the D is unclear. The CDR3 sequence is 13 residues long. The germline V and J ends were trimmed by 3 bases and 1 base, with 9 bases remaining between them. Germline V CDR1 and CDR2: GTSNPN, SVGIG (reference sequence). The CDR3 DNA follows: TGTGCCTGGAGCGTTACAAGGAACACTGAAGCTTTCTTT. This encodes CAWSVTRNTEAFF.

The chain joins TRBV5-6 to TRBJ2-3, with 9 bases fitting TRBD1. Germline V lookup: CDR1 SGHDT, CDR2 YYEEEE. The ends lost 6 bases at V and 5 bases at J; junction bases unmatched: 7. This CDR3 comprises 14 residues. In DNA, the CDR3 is TGTGCCAGCACCCGGACAGGGGATAGAGATACGCAGTATTTT. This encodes CASTRTGDRDTQYF.

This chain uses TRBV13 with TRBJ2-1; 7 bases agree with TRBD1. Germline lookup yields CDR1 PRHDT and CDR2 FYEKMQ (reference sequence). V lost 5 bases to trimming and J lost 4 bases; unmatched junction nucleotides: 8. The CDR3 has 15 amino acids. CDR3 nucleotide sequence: TGTGCCAGCAGCGAAGGGGGCTTCAGGTACAATGAGCAGTTCTTC. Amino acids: CASSEGGFRYNEQFF.

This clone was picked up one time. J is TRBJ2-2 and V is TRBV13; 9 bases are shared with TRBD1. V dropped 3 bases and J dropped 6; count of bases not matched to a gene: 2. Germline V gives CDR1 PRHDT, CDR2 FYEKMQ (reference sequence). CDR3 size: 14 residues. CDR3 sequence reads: CASSLGQGAGELFF. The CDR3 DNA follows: TGTGCCAGCAGCTTGGGACAGGGCGCCGGGGAGCTGTTTTTT.

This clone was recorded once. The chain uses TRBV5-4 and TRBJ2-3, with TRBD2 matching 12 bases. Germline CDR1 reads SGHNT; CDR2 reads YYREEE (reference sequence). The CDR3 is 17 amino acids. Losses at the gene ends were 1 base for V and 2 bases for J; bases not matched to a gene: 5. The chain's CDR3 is CASSLTRLAGDTDTQYF. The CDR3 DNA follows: TGTGCCAGCAGCTTGACCAGACTAGCGGGGGACACAGATACGCAGTATTTT.

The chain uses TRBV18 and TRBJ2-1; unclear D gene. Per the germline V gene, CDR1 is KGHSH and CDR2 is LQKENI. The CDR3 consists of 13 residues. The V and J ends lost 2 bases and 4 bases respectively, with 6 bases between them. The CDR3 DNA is TGTGCCAGCTCACCAGACACTTACAATGAGCAGTTCTTC. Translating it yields CASSPDTYNEQFF.

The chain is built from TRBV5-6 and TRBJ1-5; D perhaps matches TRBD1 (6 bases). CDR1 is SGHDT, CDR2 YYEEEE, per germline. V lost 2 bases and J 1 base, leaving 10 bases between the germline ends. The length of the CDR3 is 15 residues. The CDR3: CASSFGQLSNQPQHF. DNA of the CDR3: TGTGCCAGCAGCTTTGGACAGTTGAGCAATCAGCCCCAGCATTTT.

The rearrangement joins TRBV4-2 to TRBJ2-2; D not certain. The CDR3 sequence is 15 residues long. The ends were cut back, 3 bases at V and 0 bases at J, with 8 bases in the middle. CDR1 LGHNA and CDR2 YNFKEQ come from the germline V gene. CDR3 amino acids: CASSQNGPNTGELFF. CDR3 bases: TGTGCCAGCAGCCAGAATGGCCCGAACACCGGGGAGCTGTTTTTT.

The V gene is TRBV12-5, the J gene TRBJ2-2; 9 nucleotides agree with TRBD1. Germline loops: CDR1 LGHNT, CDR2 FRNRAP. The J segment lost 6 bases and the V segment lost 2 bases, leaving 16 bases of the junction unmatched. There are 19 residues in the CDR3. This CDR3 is CASGLFTFAGTGWSGELFF. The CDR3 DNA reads TGTGCTAGTGGTTTGTTCACCTTCGCCGGGACAGGGTGGTCCGGGGAGCTGTTTTTT.

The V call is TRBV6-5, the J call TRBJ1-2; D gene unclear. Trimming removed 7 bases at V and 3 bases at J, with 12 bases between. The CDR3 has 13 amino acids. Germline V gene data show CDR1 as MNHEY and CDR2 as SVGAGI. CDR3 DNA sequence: TGTGCCAGCAACCCGAGGATTGACTATGGCTACACCTTC. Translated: CASNPRIDYGYTF.

The CDR3 bases are TGTGCCAGCAGTCCCGAGAGGAGGACTTCACCCCTCCACTTT. It specifies CASSPERRTSPLHF. The J gene is TRBJ1-6, the V gene TRBV6-5; D ambiguous. The germline V and J ends were trimmed by 5 bases and 9 bases, with 14 bases remaining between them. The CDR3 covers 14 residues. Germline V gene data show CDR1 as MNHEY and CDR2 as SVGAGI.

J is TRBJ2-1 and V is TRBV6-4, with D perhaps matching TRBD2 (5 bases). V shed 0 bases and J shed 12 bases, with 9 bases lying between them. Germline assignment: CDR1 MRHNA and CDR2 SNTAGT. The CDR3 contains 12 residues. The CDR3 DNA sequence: TGTGCCAGCAGTGACTCGGCGGGCCGGCAGTTCTTC. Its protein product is CASSDSAGRQFF.

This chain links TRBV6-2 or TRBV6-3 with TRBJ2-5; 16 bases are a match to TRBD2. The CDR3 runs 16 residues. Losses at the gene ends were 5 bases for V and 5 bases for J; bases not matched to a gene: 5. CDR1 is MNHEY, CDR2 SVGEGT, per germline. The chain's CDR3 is CASSRPGLAGGETQYF. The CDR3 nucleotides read TGTGCCAGCAGTCGGCCGGGACTAGCGGGGGGGGAGACCCAGTACTTC.

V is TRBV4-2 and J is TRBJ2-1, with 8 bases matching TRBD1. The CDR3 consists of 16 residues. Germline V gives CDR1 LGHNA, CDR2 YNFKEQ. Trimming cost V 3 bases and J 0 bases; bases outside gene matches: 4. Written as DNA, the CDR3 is TGTGCCAGCAGCCACGGTACAGGGGGCTCCTACAATGAGCAGTTCTTC. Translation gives CASSHGTGGSYNEQFF.

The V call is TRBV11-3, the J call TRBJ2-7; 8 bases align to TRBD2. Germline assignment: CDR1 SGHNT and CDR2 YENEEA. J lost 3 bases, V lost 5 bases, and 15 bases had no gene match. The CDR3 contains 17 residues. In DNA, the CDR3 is TGTGCCAGCAGCCCAGGTGTCAAGCGGGGGAACGACTACGAGCAGTACTTC. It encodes CASSPGVKRGNDYEQYF.

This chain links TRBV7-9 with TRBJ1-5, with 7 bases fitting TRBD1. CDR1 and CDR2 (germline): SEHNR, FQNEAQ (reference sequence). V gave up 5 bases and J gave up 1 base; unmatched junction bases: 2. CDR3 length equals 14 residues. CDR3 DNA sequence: TGTGCCAGCAGCCGGGACAGCAGCAATCAGCCCCAGCATTTT. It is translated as CASSRDSSNQPQHF.

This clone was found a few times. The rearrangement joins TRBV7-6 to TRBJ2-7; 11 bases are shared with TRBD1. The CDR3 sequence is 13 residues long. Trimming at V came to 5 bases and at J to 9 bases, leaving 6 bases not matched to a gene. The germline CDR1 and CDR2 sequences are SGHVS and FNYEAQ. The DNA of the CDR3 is TGTGCCAGCAGCAACGGACAGGGGGCATGGCAGTACTTC. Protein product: CASSNGQGAWQYF.

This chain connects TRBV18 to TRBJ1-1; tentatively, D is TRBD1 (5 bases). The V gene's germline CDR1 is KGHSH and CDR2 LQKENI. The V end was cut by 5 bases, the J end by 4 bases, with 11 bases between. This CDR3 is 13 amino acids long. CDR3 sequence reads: CASSIQGGTEAFF. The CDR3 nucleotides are TGTGCCAGCTCAATTCAGGGAGGCACTGAAGCTTTCTTT.